This T cell receptor (beta chain) was sequenced during a study of blood T cell repertoires in COVID-19. On the study more broadly: Sources were T cells, B-cell-depleted T cells, or PBMCs; the material itself was cDNA or gDNA.

J was trimmed by 8 bases and V by 7 bases; bases with no gene match: 10. Germline-derived CDR1 and CDR2 are LNHDA and SQIVND (reference sequence). CDR3 size: 13 residues. Generated by immunoSEQ multiplex PCR, the TCRdb table keeps only in-frame clones and is missing some. The sample consists of about 110,000 clones, approximately 70% of them appearing once. Sequencing input: peripheral blood. The TCR comes from a woman aged 35 to 49 with acute or convalescent COVID-19. The rearrangement links TRBV19 to TRBJ1-2; 7 nucleotides align to TRBD1. CDR3 in DNA: TGTGCCAGTATGGGACAGCGAGTGACCGGCTACACCTTC. Protein product: CASMGQRVTGYTF. Filled out from reference TRBV19 and TRBJ1-2, the complete variable domain reads DGGITQSPKYLFRKEGQNVTLSCEQNLNHDAMYWYRQDPGQGLRLIYYSQIVNDFQKGDIAEGYSVSREKKESFPLTVTSAQKNPTAFYLCASMGQRVTGYTFGSGTRLTVV.